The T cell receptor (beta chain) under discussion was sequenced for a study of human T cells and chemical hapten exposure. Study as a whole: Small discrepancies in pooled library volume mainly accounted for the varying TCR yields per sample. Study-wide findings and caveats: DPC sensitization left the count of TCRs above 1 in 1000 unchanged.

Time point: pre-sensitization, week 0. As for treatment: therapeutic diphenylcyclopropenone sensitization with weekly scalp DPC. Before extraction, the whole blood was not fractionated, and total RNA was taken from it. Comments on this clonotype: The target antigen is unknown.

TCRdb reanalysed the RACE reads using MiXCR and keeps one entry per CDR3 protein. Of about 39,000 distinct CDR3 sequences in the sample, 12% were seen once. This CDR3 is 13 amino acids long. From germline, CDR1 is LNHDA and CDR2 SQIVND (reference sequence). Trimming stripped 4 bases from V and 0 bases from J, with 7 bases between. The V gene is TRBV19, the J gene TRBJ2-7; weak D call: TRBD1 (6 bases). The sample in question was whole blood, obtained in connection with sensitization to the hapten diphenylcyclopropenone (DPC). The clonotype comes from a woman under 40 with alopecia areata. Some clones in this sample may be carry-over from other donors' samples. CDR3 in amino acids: CASSKGDSYEQYF. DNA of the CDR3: TGTGCCAGTAGTAAGGGGGACTCCTACGAGCAGTACTTC.